This T cell receptor beta chain stems from a study of blood T cells in healthy people across ages. CDR3 length: 14 residues. Germline V gene sequence: CDR1 SGHVS, CDR2 FNYEAQ. V trimming: 2 bases; J trimming: 5 bases; junction bases outside the gene matches: 5. With a J-beta primer mix and a sample-barcoded 5' primer, a second PCR ran about 6 to 11 cycles. MiXCR, run by TCRdb on the 5' RACE reads, gives a single entry per CDR3 protein. Of around 520,000 distinct CDR3 sequences detected, roughly a quarter appear once; the ten largest clones hold approximately 3.3%. This sample was also put to use in a study of T cells of mothers and their children.

This clonotype was sampled from a boy aged 2 to 10 in good health. This chain links TRBV7-6 with TRBJ2-7; 8 bases agree with TRBD1. The sequencing input was blood. CDR3 sequence: CASSLSGGTDEQYF. CDR3 DNA sequence: TGTGCCAGCAGCTTATCAGGGGGCACCGACGAGCAGTACTTC.